This TCR beta chain was captured in a study of blood T cell repertoires in COVID-19. Assay used: immunoSEQ multiplex PCR; TCRdb lists only in-frame clones, some missing. The sample includes under 200,000 clones, 85% to 90% of them seen just once. The TCR was taken from a woman between 45 and 65 years old who had recovered from COVID-19. Specimen: PBMCs or T cells enriched from blood (not recorded which).

CDR3 coding DNA: TGTGCCAGCAGCCAAGAAAGAGGGACAGGGGGCTACACCTTC. It encodes CASSQERGTGGYTF. The chain is built from TRBV3-1 (or the pseudogene TRBV3-2) and TRBJ1-2, with 9 bases identical to TRBD1. With 0 bases clipped from V and 8 bases from J, the junction kept 4 bases outside the gene matches. CDR3 length: 14 amino acids. The germline V gene encodes CDR1 LGHDT and CDR2 YNNKEL (reference sequence).